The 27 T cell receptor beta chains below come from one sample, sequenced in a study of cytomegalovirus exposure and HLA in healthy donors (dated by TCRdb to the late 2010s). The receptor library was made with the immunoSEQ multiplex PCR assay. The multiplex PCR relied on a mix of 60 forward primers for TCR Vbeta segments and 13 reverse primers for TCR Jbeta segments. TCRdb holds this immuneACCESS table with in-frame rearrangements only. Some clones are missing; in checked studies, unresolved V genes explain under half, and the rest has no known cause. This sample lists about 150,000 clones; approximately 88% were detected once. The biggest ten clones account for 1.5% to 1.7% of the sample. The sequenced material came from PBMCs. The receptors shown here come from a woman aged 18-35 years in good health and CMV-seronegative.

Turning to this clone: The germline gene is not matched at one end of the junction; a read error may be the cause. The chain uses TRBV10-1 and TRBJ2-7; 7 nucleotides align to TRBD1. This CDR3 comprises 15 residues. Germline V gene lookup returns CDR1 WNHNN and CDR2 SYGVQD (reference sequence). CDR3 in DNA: TGCGCCGGCAGTGATAGGAACCAGGGGGCCTACGAGCAGTACTTC. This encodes CAGSDRNQGAYEQYF.

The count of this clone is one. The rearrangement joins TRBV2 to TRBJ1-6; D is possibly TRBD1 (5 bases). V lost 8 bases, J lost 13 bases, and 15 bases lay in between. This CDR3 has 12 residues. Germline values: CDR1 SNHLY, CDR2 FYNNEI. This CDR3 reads CASGRTLEPLHF. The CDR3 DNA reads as TGTGCCAGCGGCCGGACATTGGAGCCCCTCCACTTT.

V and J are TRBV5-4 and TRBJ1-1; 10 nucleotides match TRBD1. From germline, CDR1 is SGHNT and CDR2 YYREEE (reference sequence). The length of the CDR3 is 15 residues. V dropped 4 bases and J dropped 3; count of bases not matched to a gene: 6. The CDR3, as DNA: TGTGCCAGCAGCCCGCGACAGGGGGCGGACACTGAAGCTTTCTTT. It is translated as CASSPRQGADTEAFF.

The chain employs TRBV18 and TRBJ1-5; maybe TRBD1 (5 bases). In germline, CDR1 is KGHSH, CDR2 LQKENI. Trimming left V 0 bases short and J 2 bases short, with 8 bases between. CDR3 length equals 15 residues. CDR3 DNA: TGTGCCAGCTCACCACCAGGGGCTGGCAATCAGCCCCAGCATTTT. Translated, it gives CASSPPGAGNQPQHF. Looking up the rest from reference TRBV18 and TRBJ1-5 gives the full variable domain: NAGVMQNPRHLVRRRGQEARLRCSPMKGHSHVYWYRQLPEEGLKFMVYLQKENIIDESGMPKERFSAEFPKEGPSILRIQQVVRGDSAAYFCASSPPGAGNQPQHFGDGTRLSIL.

Here the CDR3 reads CASRQPINSPLHF. CDR3 nucleotides: TGTGCCAGCAGACAGCCCATTAATTCACCCCTCCACTTT. The rearrangement links TRBV21-1 to TRBJ1-6; TRBD1 reflects the table's D call only, with no check against the DNA. TRBV21-1 is flagged as a pseudogene. CDR3 length: 13 residues.

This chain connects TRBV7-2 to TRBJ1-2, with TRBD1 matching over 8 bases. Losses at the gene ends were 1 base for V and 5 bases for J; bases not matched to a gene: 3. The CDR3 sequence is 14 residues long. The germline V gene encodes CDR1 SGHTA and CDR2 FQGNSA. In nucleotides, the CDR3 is TGTGCCAGCAGCTTAGGGCAGGGGGCTTATGGCTACACCTTC. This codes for CASSLGQGAYGYTF. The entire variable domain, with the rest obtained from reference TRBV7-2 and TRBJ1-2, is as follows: GAGVSQSPSNKVTEKGKDVELRCDPISGHTALYWYRQSLGQGLEFLIYFQGNSAPDKSGLPSDRFSAERTGGSVSTLTIQRTQQEDSAVYLCASSLGQGAYGYTFGSGTRLTVV.

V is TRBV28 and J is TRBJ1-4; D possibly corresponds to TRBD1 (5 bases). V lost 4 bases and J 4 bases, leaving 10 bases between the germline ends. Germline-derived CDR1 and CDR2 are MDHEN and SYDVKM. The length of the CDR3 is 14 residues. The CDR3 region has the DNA TGTGCCAGCAGTTCTGACGGACATAATGAAAAACTGTTTTTT. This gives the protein CASSSDGHNEKLFF.

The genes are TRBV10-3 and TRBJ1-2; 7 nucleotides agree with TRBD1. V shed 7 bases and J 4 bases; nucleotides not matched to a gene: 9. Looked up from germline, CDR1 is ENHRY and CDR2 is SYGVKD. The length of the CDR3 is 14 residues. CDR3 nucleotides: TGTGCCATCAAAAGACAACAGGGGACCTATGGCTACACCTTC. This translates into CAIKRQQGTYGYTF.

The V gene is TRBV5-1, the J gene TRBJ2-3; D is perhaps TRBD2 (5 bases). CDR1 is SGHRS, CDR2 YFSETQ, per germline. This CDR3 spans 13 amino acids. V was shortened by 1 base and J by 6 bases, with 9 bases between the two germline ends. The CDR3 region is CASSLFSVDTQYF. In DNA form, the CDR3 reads TGCGCCAGCAGCTTGTTTAGCGTGGATACGCAGTATTTT.

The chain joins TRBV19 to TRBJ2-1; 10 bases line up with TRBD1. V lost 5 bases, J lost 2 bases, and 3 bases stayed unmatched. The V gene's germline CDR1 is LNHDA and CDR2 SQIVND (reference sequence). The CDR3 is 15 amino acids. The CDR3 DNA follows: TGTGCCAGTAGTCCGGGACAGGGGACCTACAATGAGCAGTTCTTC. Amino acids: CASSPGQGTYNEQFF.

The CDR3 nucleotides are TGCGCCAGCAGCTTGTCTCACACTGAAGCTTTCTTT. Encoded protein: CASSLSHTEAFF. This chain uses TRBV5-1 with TRBJ1-1; D is undetermined. Trimming left V 1 base short and J 3 bases short, with 4 bases between. This CDR3 comprises 12 residues. In germline, CDR1 is SGHRS, CDR2 YFSETQ.

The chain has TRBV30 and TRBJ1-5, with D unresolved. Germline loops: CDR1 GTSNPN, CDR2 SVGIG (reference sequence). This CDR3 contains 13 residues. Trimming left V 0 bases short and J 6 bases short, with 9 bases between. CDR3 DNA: TGTGCCTGGAGTGTATCCCCCCGTCAGCCCCAGCATTTT. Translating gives CAWSVSPRQPQHF.

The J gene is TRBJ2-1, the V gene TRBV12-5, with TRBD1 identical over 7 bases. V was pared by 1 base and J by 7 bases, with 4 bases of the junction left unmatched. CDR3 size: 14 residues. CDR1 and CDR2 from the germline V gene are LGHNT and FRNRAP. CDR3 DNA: TGTGCTAGTGGTTTGGGAGACAGGGATAATGAGCAGTTCTTC. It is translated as CASGLGDRDNEQFF.

The CDR3 loop is CASSSGEFPYEQYF. The DNA for the CDR3 is TGCGCCAGCTCCTCAGGGGAGTTCCCCTACGAGCAGTACTTC. This chain uses TRBV5-1 with TRBJ2-7; tentatively, D is TRBD1 (6 bases). V was shortened by 7 bases and J by 2 bases, with 16 bases between the two germline ends. In germline, CDR1 is SGHRS, CDR2 YFSETQ. The CDR3 sequence is 14 residues long.

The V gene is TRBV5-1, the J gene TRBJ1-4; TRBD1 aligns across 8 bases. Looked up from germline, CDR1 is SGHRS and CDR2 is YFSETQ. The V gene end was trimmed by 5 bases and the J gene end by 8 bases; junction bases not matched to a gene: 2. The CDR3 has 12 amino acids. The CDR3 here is CASRRQGEKLFF. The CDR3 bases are TGCGCCAGCAGACGACAGGGGGAAAAACTGTTTTTT.

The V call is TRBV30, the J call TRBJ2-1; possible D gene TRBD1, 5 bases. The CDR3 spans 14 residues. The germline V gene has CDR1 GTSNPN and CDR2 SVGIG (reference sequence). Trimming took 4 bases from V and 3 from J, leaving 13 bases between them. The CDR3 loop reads CAWIDRSFYNEQFF. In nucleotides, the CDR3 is TGTGCCTGGATCGACAGAAGCTTCTACAATGAGCAGTTCTTC.

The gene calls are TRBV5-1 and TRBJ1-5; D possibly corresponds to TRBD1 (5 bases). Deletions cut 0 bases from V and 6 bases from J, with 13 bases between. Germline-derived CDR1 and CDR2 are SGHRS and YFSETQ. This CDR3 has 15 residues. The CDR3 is CASSLEGQGAQPQHF. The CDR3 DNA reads TGCGCCAGCAGCTTGGAAGGGCAGGGTGCTCAGCCCCAGCATTTT.

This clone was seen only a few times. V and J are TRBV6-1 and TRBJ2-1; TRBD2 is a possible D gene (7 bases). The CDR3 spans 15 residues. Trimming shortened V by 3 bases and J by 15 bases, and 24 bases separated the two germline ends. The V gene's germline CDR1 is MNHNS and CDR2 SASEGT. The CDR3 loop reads CASSEFGGGPPLPFF. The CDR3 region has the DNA TGTGCCAGCAGTGAGTTCGGCGGGGGCCCTCCCCTGCCGTTCTTC.

The CDR3 here is CASSPLGQGGGYTF. The CDR3 DNA is TGTGCCAGCAGTCCCTTAGGACAGGGTGGTGGCTACACCTTC. This chain links TRBV6-1 with TRBJ1-2, with 8 bases that match TRBD1. CDR3 length: 14 residues. From germline, CDR1 is MNHNS and CDR2 SASEGT. The V segment lost 5 bases and the J segment 7 bases; nucleotides outside the gene matches: 9.

This chain's CDR3 is CATRAGGSTEAFF. In nucleotides, the CDR3 is TGTGCCACCCGGGCGGGAGGAAGCACTGAAGCTTTCTTT. V usage is TRBV6-5 and J usage is TRBJ1-1, with D unclear. This CDR3 region has 13 residues. The germline gives CDR1 MNHEY, CDR2 SVGAGI. V was shortened by 10 bases and J by 4 bases, with 16 bases between the two germline ends.

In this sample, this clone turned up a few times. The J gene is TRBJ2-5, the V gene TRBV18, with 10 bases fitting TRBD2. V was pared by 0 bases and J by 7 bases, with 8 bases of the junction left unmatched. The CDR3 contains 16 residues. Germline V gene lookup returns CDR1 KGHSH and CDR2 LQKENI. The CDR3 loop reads CASSPPSGGGSWTQYF. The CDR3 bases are TGTGCCAGCTCACCACCGAGCGGGGGGGGTTCGTGGACCCAGTACTTC.

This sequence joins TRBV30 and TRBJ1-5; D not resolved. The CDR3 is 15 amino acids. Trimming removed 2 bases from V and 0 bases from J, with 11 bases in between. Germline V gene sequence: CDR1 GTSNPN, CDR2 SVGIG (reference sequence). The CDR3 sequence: CAWSKGAHSNQPQHF. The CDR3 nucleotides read TGTGCCTGGAGTAAGGGAGCCCATAGCAATCAGCCCCAGCATTTT.

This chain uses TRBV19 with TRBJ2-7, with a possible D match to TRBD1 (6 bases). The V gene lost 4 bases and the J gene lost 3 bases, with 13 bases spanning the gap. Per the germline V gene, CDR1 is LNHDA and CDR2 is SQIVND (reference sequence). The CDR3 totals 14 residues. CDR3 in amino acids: CASSKETGNYEQYF. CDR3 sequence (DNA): TGTGCCAGTAGTAAAGAAACAGGGAACTACGAGCAGTACTTC.

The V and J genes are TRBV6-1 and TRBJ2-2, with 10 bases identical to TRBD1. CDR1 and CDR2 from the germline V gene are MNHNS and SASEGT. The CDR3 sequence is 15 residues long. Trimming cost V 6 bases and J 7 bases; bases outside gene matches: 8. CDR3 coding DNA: TGTGCCAGCAGCCCAGGGACAGGGGTGGACGGGGAGCTGTTTTTT. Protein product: CASSPGTGVDGELFF.

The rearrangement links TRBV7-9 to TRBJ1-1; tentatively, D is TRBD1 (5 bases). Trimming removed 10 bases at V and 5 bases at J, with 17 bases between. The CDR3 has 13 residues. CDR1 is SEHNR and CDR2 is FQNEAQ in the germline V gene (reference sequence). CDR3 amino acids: CAIVWGPGTEAFF. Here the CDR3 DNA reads TGTGCCATCGTTTGGGGCCCTGGGACTGAAGCTTTCTTT.

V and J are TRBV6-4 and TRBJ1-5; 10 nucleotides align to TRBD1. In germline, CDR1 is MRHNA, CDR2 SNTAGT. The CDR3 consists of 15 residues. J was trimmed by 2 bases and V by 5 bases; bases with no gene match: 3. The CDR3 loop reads CASSPGTGGNQPQHF. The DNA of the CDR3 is TGTGCCAGCAGTCCCGGGACAGGGGGCAATCAGCCCCAGCATTTT.

In DNA form, the CDR3 reads TGTGCCAGCAGCAAGCAGGCGTTTTCACCCCTCCACTTT. This codes for CASSKQAFSPLHF. The chain is built from TRBV14 and TRBJ1-6; D remains ambiguous. This CDR3 has 13 amino acids. CDR1 SGHDN and CDR2 FVKESK come from the germline V gene. Trimming cost V 5 bases and J 9 bases, with 11 bases left between them.